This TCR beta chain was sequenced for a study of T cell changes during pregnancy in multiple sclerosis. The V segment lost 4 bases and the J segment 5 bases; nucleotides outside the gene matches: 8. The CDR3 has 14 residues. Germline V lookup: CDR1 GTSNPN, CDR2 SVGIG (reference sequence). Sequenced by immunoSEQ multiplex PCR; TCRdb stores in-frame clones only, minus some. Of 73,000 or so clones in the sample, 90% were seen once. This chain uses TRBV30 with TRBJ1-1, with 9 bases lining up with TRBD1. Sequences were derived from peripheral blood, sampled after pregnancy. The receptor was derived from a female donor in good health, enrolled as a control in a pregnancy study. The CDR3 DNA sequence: TGTGCCTGGAACCGACAGGGGGGTAGGACTGAAGCTTTCTTT. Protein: CAWNRQGGRTEAFF.